This T cell receptor beta chain was recorded in a study of blood T cells in healthy people across ages (dated by TCRdb to between 2015 and 2017). Looking at the study overall: In model experiments, roughly one uniquely barcoded TCR beta cDNA molecule per two T cells was captured by template switching. Age-related changes in TCR beta repertoire diversity were measured in the study by deep sequencing normalized with unique cDNA molecular identifiers. To avoid experimental bias, donors of different ages were distributed randomly across sequencing lanes. Two additional independent replicas of 1 million unique cDNA reads from the same blood draw were analyzed for two donors (one aged 18 to 30 and one aged 80 or older). The donors were divided into four age groups: young (average roughly 15 years), middle-aged (approximately 39), aged (62) and long-lived (roughly 88). Study-wide findings and limitations: As age increased, observed TCR beta diversity per million T cells dropped in a roughly linear way, and a significant reduction was already evident by age roughly 40. Estimates of total diversity based on one million sequenced T cells were considered lower bounds and underestimates. Compared with the aged group, the long-lived group had more naive CD4+ T cells, fewer expanded clones and increased TCR diversity, suggesting age selection. Bulk unsorted PBMC profiling prevented conclusive comparison of naive and antigen-experienced compartments. The CMV infection status of donors was not known, potentially confounding age-related changes in expanded clonotypes. Observed TCR beta diversity correlated strongly with the percentage of naive T cells measured by flow cytometry.

Library creation used 5' RACE. The sequencing machine was an Illumina HiSeq 2500. A second about 7 to 12 cycle PCR used a sample-barcoded 5' primer and a J-beta primer mix. A unique molecular identifier was introduced onto each TCR beta cDNA molecule by a template-switch 5' adaptor carrying 12 random nucleotides. Each sample yielded at least 3 million CDR3-containing paired-end reads. The Mint cDNA synthesis kit, primed by a TRBC-specific oligonucleotide, was used to synthesize first-strand cDNA from all RNA. After uracil-DNA glycosylase treatment, a first 18-cycle PCR used universal primers M1SS and BC2_uni_R on all cDNA. The authors processed their data as follows. For normalization, 1 million high-quality reads, each with a distinct molecular identifier, were randomly selected from each sample. Reads with shared molecular identifiers were discarded instead of being binned into consensus sequences. MiTCR, set to a Q25 quality threshold and the strictest error-elimination algorithm, was used for CDR3 identification, clonotype clustering and error correction. A nonparametric unseen species model using Euler transformation provided a lower-bound estimate of total TCR beta diversity. TCRdb applied fastp at Q25 and MiXCR to the public reads, then kept only in-frame beta chains. Merged by CDR3 protein, the rows form single entries marked with the most common genes and DNA. The V and J calls reflect TCRdb's pipeline rather than the authors' work. The sample data list under 1 million distinct CDR3 sequences, and roughly 44% of these were observed just once. The ten largest make up around 21% of the sample.

The roughly 38 donors, aged about 6 to 90 years, were systemically healthy Caucasian individuals from Russia. Ten milliliters of peripheral blood were drawn from each donor into EDTA-treated Vacutainer tubes. Ficoll-Paque density-gradient centrifugation was used to isolate PBMCs, with at least 6.5 million obtained per sample. Trizol reagent was used to extract total RNA from the PBMCs, yielding at least 6 micrograms per sample. For every donor, flow cytometry on a PBMC aliquot measured the percentage of naive CD45RAhigh/CD27high T cells. CDR1 and CDR2 are drawn from the germline V gene: SGDLS, YYNGEE. V is cut by 2 bases and J by 8 bases, and the space between the germline ends is 16 bases. The CDR3 starts with the cysteine, ends with the phenylalanine, and has 14 residues. Solely the CDR3 DNA is kept, with 42 bases framed from the first base. For this clonotype: What this receptor recognizes is not known. Base qualities are not provided; no much larger clone lies one nucleotide away.

The source is a man aged 60 to 75 in good health. Sequences were obtained from blood. The chain is assembled from TRBV9 and TRBJ1-2; the D gene is perhaps TRBD1, from 6 matching bases. The base sequence is TGTGCCAGCAGCGTGTCCGGGACACCAAGGGGCTACACCTTC. It codes for CASSVSGTPRGYTF.